This T cell receptor (beta chain) emerged from a study of T cells in Graves' hyperthyroidism and ophthalmopathy. At least 3 on the Clinical Activity Score was recorded for ophthalmopathy patients, who also had NOSPECS grade at least 4 and duration under 3 months. Diagnoses rested on clinical symptoms, serum thyroxine and TRAb, thyroid ultrasound and orbital computed tomography. The authors obtained PBMCs from over 8.5 ml of fresh peripheral blood. Study observations and caveats: Most thyroid clonotypes with frequency above 0.001 were detected in blood.

Amplified regions were TCR beta CDR3 sequences from RNA transcripts. The HTBI primer set served for first-round RT-PCR of the TCR CDR3. From the multiplex PCR reads, TCRdb called clonotypes with MiXCR, one entry per CDR3 protein. This sample has around 240,000 distinct CDR3 sequences, with 16% found just once. This CDR3 region has 12 residues. Germline V gene lookup returns CDR1 SGHRS and CDR2 YFSETQ. The V end lost 2 bases, the J end lost 7 bases, and 9 bases lay between the germline ends. As to this clonotype: Its antigen is unidentified.

The J gene is TRBJ2-5, the V gene TRBV5-1, with D unclear. The sample taken for sequencing was blood. This TCR was sampled from a woman between 18 and 29 years old with Graves' ophthalmopathy. The DNA for the CDR3 is TGCGCCAGCAGCTTCATGACTGGGACCCAGTACTTC. This sequence encodes CASSFMTGTQYF.